A single sample gave rise to the 26 T cell receptor beta chains below, sequenced in a study of early T cells in non-severe SARS-CoV-2 infection (dated by TCRdb to about 2021). Receptor amplification or capture employed 5' RACE. The run used a NextSeq 500. TCRdb trimmed public reads at Q25 via fastp, called clones via MiXCR and kept in-frame beta chains. Every entry covers one CDR3 protein and lists the most common genes and DNA from its rows. Across this sample there are approximately 80,000 distinct CDR3 sequences, with about 11% seen only once. The ten largest clones take up around 12% of the sample. Sequencing was performed on whole blood, taken at baseline. Receptors were obtained from an adult who was a healthcare worker with PCR-confirmed SARS-CoV-2 infection or an uninfected control (not recorded which).

This clonotype was observed many times. The chain couples TRBV19 to TRBJ1-4; maybe TRBD1 (6 bases). The V gene's germline CDR1 is LNHDA and CDR2 SQIVND (reference sequence). CDR3 length equals 16 residues. V was shortened by 1 base and J by 5 bases, with 14 bases between the two germline ends. In nucleotides, the CDR3 is TGTGCCAGTAGTATAGGCGACAGGCAGCGGAATGAAAAACTGTTTTTT. Protein: CASSIGDRQRNEKLFF. Complete variable domain (other parts from reference TRBV19 and TRBJ1-4): DGGITQSPKYLFRKEGQNVTLSCEQNLNHDAMYWYRQDPGQGLRLIYYSQIVNDFQKGDIAEGYSVSREKKESFPLTVTSAQKNPTAFYLCASSIGDRQRNEKLFFGSGTQLSVL.

This clonotype was seen a handful of times. The chain uses TRBV5-1 and TRBJ2-3; D uncertain. Germline V gene data show CDR1 as SGHRS and CDR2 as YFSETQ. The CDR3 sequence is 11 residues long. Trimming pared 5 bases from V and 5 bases from J, leaving 6 bases between. This CDR3 is CASRLEDTQYF. DNA of the CDR3: TGCGCCAGCAGACTGGAAGATACGCAGTATTTT.

As to this clonotype: A read error may account for a junction end that differs from germline. The V call is TRBV13, the J call TRBJ2-1; D gene ambiguous. This CDR3 has 14 amino acids. Looked up from germline, CDR1 is PRHDT and CDR2 is FYEKMQ (reference sequence). CDR3 residues: CVSSLRSTYNEQFF. CDR3 nucleotides: TGTGTCAGCAGCTTACGTAGCACCTACAATGAGCAGTTCTTC.

With regard to this clonotype: A much larger clone lies one base from this, so it may be a read error. This chain uses TRBV18 with TRBJ1-1; 11 positions agree with TRBD1. The CDR3 is 15 amino acids. CDR1 is KGHSH, CDR2 LQKENI, per germline. For the CDR3, the DNA is TGTGCCGGCTCACCGGGACAGGGGGAAGTTCCTGAAGCTTTCTTT. It specifies CAGSPGQGEVPEAFF.

This clonotype was seen repeatedly, ten times or more. The J gene is TRBJ2-3, the V gene TRBV5-4; 8 bases line up with TRBD2. Germline CDR1 reads SGHNT; CDR2 reads YYREEE (reference sequence). The CDR3 contains 15 residues. With V trimmed by 0 bases and J by 1 base, 1 base remained unmatched. The CDR3 DNA follows: TGTGCCAGCAGCTTGGGGCGGGGGGGCACAGATACGCAGTATTTT. This sequence encodes CASSLGRGGTDTQYF.

This chain joins TRBV5-4 and TRBJ1-1; D is perhaps TRBD1 (6 bases). The V end was cut by 0 bases, the J end by 11 bases, with 17 bases between. The length of the CDR3 is 14 residues. The germline V gene has CDR1 SGHNT and CDR2 YYREEE (reference sequence). The CDR3 here is CASSLEGGVLEAFF. The DNA of the CDR3 is TGTGCCAGCAGCTTGGAAGGGGGGGTCCTGGAGGCTTTCTTT. The whole variable domain, remainder taken from reference TRBV5-4 and TRBJ1-1, is ETGVTQSPTHLIKTRGQQVTLRCSSQSGHNTVSWYQQALGQGPQFIFQYYREEENGRGNFPPRFSGLQFPNYSSELNVNALELDDSALYLCASSLEGGVLEAFFGQGTRLTVV.

The J gene is TRBJ2-7, the V gene TRBV5-5; D could derive from TRBD1 or TRBD2 (6 bases each). Germline V CDR1 and CDR2: SGHKS, YYEKEE (reference sequence). V was pared by 4 bases and J by 2 bases, with 13 bases between. The CDR3 loop spans 14 amino acids. The CDR3 loop is CASSPVGGTYEQYF. For the CDR3, the DNA is TGTGCCAGCAGCCCAGTAGGGGGGACCTACGAGCAGTACTTC.

This clonotype was observed a few times. V usage is TRBV3-1 and J usage is TRBJ2-7, with D uncertain. The length of the CDR3 is 13 residues. Trimming left V 4 bases short and J 3 bases short, with 10 bases between. CDR1 and CDR2 (germline): LGHDT, YNNKEL (reference sequence). CDR3: CASSPWQDYEQYF. The CDR3 DNA reads TGTGCCAGCAGCCCGTGGCAGGACTACGAGCAGTACTTC.

This clonotype showed up many times. This chain uses TRBV12-5 with TRBJ1-5; 11 nucleotides agree with TRBD1. From germline, CDR1 is LGHNT and CDR2 FRNRAP. V trimming: 1 base; J trimming: 5 bases; junction bases outside the gene matches: 4. The CDR3 loop spans 16 amino acids. CDR3 loop: CASGLAGQGVDQPQHF. CDR3 coding DNA: TGTGCTAGTGGTTTGGCGGGACAGGGGGTCGATCAGCCCCAGCATTTT.

Note on this clonotype: A much larger clone is a single base away; this may be a read error. V gene TRBV12-3 or TRBV12-4 combines with J gene TRBJ1-1; 9 bases align to TRBD1. This CDR3 has 14 amino acids. The CDR3 sequence: CASSTGQGYTVAFF. CDR3 sequence (DNA): TGTGCCAGCAGTACGGGACAGGGCTACACTGTAGCTTTCTTT.

The V gene is TRBV9, the J gene TRBJ2-5; 7 bases map to TRBD1. CDR3 length equals 15 residues. Germline loops: CDR1 SGDLS, CDR2 YYNGEE. After removal of 1 base from V and 4 bases from J, the junction contained 7 bases not matched to a gene. CDR3 DNA: TGTGCCAGCAGCGTAAATCCAGGGGGATCAGAGACCCAGTACTTC. Amino acids: CASSVNPGGSETQYF.

The chain uses TRBV7-7 and TRBJ2-5; D is possibly TRBD2 (5 bases). The germline V gene has CDR1 SSHAT and CDR2 FNYEAQ (reference sequence). This CDR3 has 15 amino acids. The germline V and J ends were trimmed by 2 bases and 7 bases, with 17 bases remaining between them. CDR3 sequence: CASSLTGPPEGTQYF. In nucleotides, the CDR3 is TGTGCCAGCAGCTTAACCGGTCCTCCCGAGGGGACCCAGTACTTC.

V is TRBV6-2 or TRBV6-3 and J is TRBJ2-5, with 9 bases that match TRBD2. Trimming took 5 bases from V and 3 from J; bases not matched to a gene: 13. Per germline, CDR1 MNHEY and CDR2 SVGEGT. This CDR3 is built from 17 residues. CDR3 region: CASSTARPLAGKETQYF. The CDR3 DNA sequence: TGTGCCAGCAGTACCGCTCGACCTCTAGCGGGGAAAGAGACCCAGTACTTC.

This clonotype has more than one count but fewer than ten. This sequence joins TRBV4-1 and TRBJ1-2, with D maybe TRBD1 (5 bases). In germline, CDR1 is MGHRA, CDR2 YSYEKL. The CDR3 covers 15 residues. V lost 0 bases to trimming and J lost 1 base, with 9 bases between them. The CDR3: CASSQEGLDNYGYTF. CDR3 sequence (DNA): TGCGCCAGCAGCCAAGAGGGACTTGATAACTATGGCTACACCTTC.

This clonotype has a handful of counts. The V gene is TRBV4-3, the J gene TRBJ2-3; D unclear. Germline V lookup: CDR1 LGHNA, CDR2 YSLEER. The CDR3 loop spans 12 amino acids. V lost 0 bases and J lost 6, with 4 bases in between. The CDR3: CASSQDGDTQYF. CDR3 DNA sequence: TGCGCCAGCAGCCAAGATGGGGATACGCAGTATTTT.

The table lists this clonotype with many counts. The chain links TRBV29-1 to TRBJ1-5; no definite D call. Germline lookup yields CDR1 SQVTM and CDR2 ANQGSEA. The length of the CDR3 is 12 residues. Trimming removed 4 bases from V and 6 bases from J, with 10 bases in between. The chain's CDR3 is CSVGVGSQPQHF. The CDR3 DNA is TGCAGCGTTGGGGTCGGAAGTCAGCCCCAGCATTTT.

This clonotype was observed many times. The chain recombines TRBV9 with TRBJ2-3; D is ambiguous. V dropped 0 bases and J dropped 2 bases, with 7 bases sitting between them. CDR1 SGDLS and CDR2 YYNGEE come from the germline V gene. The CDR3 loop spans 14 amino acids. The CDR3 nucleotides read TGTGCCAGCAGCGTAGCCCCGGACACAGATACGCAGTATTTT. Amino acid sequence: CASSVAPDTDTQYF.

The rearrangement uses TRBV29-1 and TRBJ2-1; D is unresolved. This CDR3 comprises 10 residues. Germline assignment: CDR1 SQVTM and CDR2 ANQGSEA. The CDR3 coding sequence is TGCACCATTGGCCCCGGTACCCAGTTCTTC. This sequence encodes CTIGPGTQFF.

The V gene is TRBV6-5, the J gene TRBJ1-2, with D perhaps TRBD1 (5 bases). Germline values: CDR1 MNHEY, CDR2 SVGAGI. This CDR3 has 13 residues. Trimming removed 4 bases at V and 4 bases at J, with 10 bases between. The CDR3 DNA is TGTGCCAGCAGTTCTCAGGGAGGCTATGGCTACACCTTC. It translates to CASSSQGGYGYTF.

This clonotype was observed a handful of times. V gene TRBV7-3 combines with J gene TRBJ2-2; perhaps TRBD1 as D (5 bases). CDR1 and CDR2 from the germline V gene are SGHTA and FQGTGA. CDR3 length equals 17 residues. V was trimmed by 5 bases and J by 6 bases, leaving 22 bases between them. CDR3 sequence reads: CASSHPSELKGPGELFF. CDR3 coding DNA: TGTGCCAGCAGCCACCCCTCGGAGCTAAAGGGGCCCGGGGAGCTGTTTTTT.

V usage is TRBV5-1 and J usage is TRBJ2-7; D possibly corresponds to TRBD2 (6 bases). The CDR3 spans 15 residues. Germline V gene data show CDR1 as SGHRS and CDR2 as YFSETQ. The V end lost 4 bases, the J end lost 6 bases, and 20 bases lay between the germline ends. The CDR3 spells CASSRSAGLSGEQYF. CDR3 coding DNA: TGCGCCAGCAGCCGGAGCGCGGGGCTGAGCGGCGAGCAGTACTTC.

This clonotype was observed at least ten times. The chain uses TRBV9 and TRBJ2-3, with TRBD2 as a possible D gene (6 bases). Trimming shortened V by 5 bases and J by 2 bases, and 9 bases separated the two germline ends. Germline V gene lookup returns CDR1 SGDLS and CDR2 YYNGEE. There are 13 residues in the CDR3. DNA of the CDR3: TGTGCCAGCAGTGAGGACTACACAGATACGCAGTATTTT. This encodes CASSEDYTDTQYF.

V usage is TRBV11-2 and J usage is TRBJ1-2; maybe TRBD1 (5 bases). V lost 1 base and J lost 4, with 10 bases in between. Germline values: CDR1 SGHAT, CDR2 FQNNGV. The CDR3 covers 14 residues. The CDR3 DNA reads as TGTGCCAGCAGCTTAGTGACCGACAGCTATGGCTACACCTTC. Protein: CASSLVTDSYGYTF.

CDR3 DNA: TGCAGCGTTGATCCCGGGACACACAATGAGCAGTTCTTC. Protein product: CSVDPGTHNEQFF. This chain connects TRBV29-1 to TRBJ2-1; TRBD1 might be the D (6 bases). The CDR3 consists of 13 residues. Germline V lookup: CDR1 SQVTM, CDR2 ANQGSEA. Trimming took 3 bases from V and 5 from J, leaving 11 bases between them.

This clonotype was observed a handful of times. This chain links TRBV5-1 with TRBJ2-1; a possible D gene is TRBD2 (6 bases). This CDR3 spans 17 amino acids. Germline CDR1 reads SGHRS; CDR2 reads YFSETQ. V shed 7 bases and J shed 1 base, with 21 bases lying between them. The CDR3 loop is CASSVEKGGVSYNEQFF. CDR3 nucleotide sequence: TGCGCCAGCTCCGTGGAAAAAGGAGGGGTATCCTACAATGAGCAGTTCTTC.

This clonotype was counted only a few times. The V and J genes are TRBV7-6 and TRBJ2-1; 8 bases agree with TRBD1. CDR1 and CDR2 (germline): SGHVS, FNYEAQ. Germline trimming cut 0 bases from V and 4 bases from J; bases unmatched to any gene: 2. This CDR3 has 15 amino acids. The CDR3 protein is CASSLAGQAYNEQFF. The DNA for the CDR3 is TGTGCCAGCAGCTTAGCGGGACAGGCATACAATGAGCAGTTCTTC. Drawing the rest from reference TRBV7-6 and TRBJ2-1, the complete variable domain is GAGVSQSPRYKVTKRGQDVALRCDPISGHVSLYWYRQALGQGPEFLTYFNYEAQQDKSGLPNDRFSAERPEGSISTLTIQRTEQRDSAMYRCASSLAGQAYNEQFFGPGTRLTVL.